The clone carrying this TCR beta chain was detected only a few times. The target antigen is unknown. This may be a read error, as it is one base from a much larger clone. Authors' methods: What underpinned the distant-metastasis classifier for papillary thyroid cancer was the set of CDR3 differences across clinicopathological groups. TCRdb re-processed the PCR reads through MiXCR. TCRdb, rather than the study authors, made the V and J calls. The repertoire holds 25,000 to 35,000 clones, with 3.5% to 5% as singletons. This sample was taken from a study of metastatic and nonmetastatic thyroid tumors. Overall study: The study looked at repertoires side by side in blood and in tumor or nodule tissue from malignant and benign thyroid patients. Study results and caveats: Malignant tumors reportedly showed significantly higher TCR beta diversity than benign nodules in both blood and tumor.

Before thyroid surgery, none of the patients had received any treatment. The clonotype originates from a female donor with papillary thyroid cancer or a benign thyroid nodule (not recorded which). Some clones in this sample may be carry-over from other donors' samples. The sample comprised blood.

CDR3 amino acids: CASNMVQVETDTQYF. The DNA of the CDR3 is TGTGCCAGCAATATGGTACAGGTGGAAACAGATACGCAGTATTTT. The chain recombines TRBV6-1 with TRBJ2-3; possible D gene TRBD1, 5 bases. This CDR3 is built from 15 residues. Trimming shortened V by 7 bases and J by 3 bases, and 17 bases separated the two germline ends. Germline V gene lookup returns CDR1 MNHNS and CDR2 SASEGT.